Given below is one T cell receptor (beta chain) in context. CDR1 MGHDK and CDR2 SYGVNS come from the germline V gene. This CDR3 is 17 amino acids long. V was shortened by 4 bases and J by 4 bases, with 22 bases between the two germline ends. The data were taken from a study of control samples from healthy donors and cancer patients. Here immunoSEQ multiplex PCR was the method, and the copy in TCRdb shows in-frame clones only, minus some. The top ten clones hold 2.8% of a sample with some 74,000 clones, approximately 94% of them seen once. Specimen: blood. The source of this sequence is a woman in her thirties in good health. The genes are TRBV25-1 and TRBJ1-1; no reliable D call. The CDR3 coding sequence is TGTGCCAGCAGTGCACTGGTGGGTAGGGAGTTGGGCACTGAAGCTTTCTTT. It is translated as CASSALVGRELGTEAFF. The full variable domain, completed using reference TRBV25-1 and TRBJ1-1, is EADIYQTPRYLVIGTGKKITLECSQTMGHDKMYWYQQDPGMELHLIHYSYGVNSTEKGDLSSESTVSRIRTEHFPLTLESARPSHTSQYLCASSALVGRELGTEAFFGQGTRLTVV.